These T cell receptor beta chains were read from a single sample in a study of T cells in Graves' hyperthyroidism and ophthalmopathy. TCRdb analysed the multiplex PCR reads with MiXCR anew, one entry per CDR3 protein. The sample shows hundreds of thousands of distinct CDR3 sequences, just over 35% of them seen only once. The sequenced sample was blood. Source of these receptors: a middle-aged woman with Graves' hyperthyroidism. Both conserved end residues are part of each CDR3. A D gene is named only where the DNA matches it firmly. A row's size may be missing; if present it is once, few, many or a size class.

clone size: NA; D gene: TRBD1; V gene: TRBV19; J gene: TRBJ2-5; CDR3 DNA: TGTGCCAGTAGTGGACAGGGGGTAGAGGCCCAGTACTTC; CDR3 protein: CASSGQGVEAQYF
clone size: many; D gene: NA; V gene: TRBV12-3/TRBV12-4; J gene: TRBJ1-1; CDR3 DNA: TGTGCCAGCAGTTTCCACGCCGGGCCGGCTTTCTTT; CDR3 protein: CASSFHAGPAFF
clone size: NA; D gene: NA; V gene: TRBV25-1; J gene: TRBJ1-6; CDR3 DNA: TGTGCCAGCTCACCACGGGTAGGGGACGAGGGGCCCCTCCACTTT; CDR3 protein: CASSPRVGDEGPLHF
clone size: NA; D gene: TRBD1; V gene: TRBV19; J gene: TRBJ2-7; CDR3 DNA: TGTGCCAGCAGTTTACTGACAGGGGGGCGCGAGCAGTACTTC; CDR3 protein: CASSLLTGGREQYF
clone size: NA; D gene: NA; V gene: TRBV6-5; J gene: TRBJ1-5; CDR3 DNA: TGTGCCAGCAGTTTAGGGGTGACGGGGCCCCAGCATTTT; CDR3 protein: CASSLGVTGPQHF
clone size: NA; D gene: NA; V gene: TRBV6-2/TRBV6-3; J gene: TRBJ1-6; CDR3 DNA: TGTGCCAGCACAGGGCGTAATTCGCCCCTCCACTTT; CDR3 protein: CASTGRNSPLHF
clone size: many; D gene: NA; V gene: TRBV7-8; J gene: TRBJ1-6; CDR3 DNA: TGTGCCAGCAGCCCTAAAATAGGACACTCCGGGACACCCCTCCACTTT; CDR3 protein: CASSPKIGHSGTPLHF
clone size: NA; D gene: TRBD1; V gene: TRBV5-1; J gene: TRBJ1-2; CDR3 DNA: TGCGCCAGCAGCTTCTTCGGGGCGGGACAGGGTTATGGCTACACCTTC; CDR3 protein: CASSFFGAGQGYGYTF
clone size: many; D gene: NA; V gene: TRBV10-3; J gene: TRBJ2-2; CDR3 DNA: TGTGCCGGCGCTGTACAGCAAGGGGAGCTGTTTTTT; CDR3 protein: CAGAVQQGELFF
clone size: NA; D gene: NA; V gene: TRBV10-2; J gene: TRBJ1-1; CDR3 DNA: TGCGCCAGCAGTGGGAATTACAAGGGTCATCGGGTAGTTTCTTCTGAAGCTTTCTTT; CDR3 protein: CASSGNYKGHRVVSSEAFF
clone size: NA; D gene: NA; V gene: TRBV2; J gene: TRBJ2-1; CDR3 DNA: TGTGCCACTCAGCTTATGGACAATGAGCAGTTCTTC; CDR3 protein: CATQLMDNEQFF
clone size: few; D gene: NA; V gene: TRBV10-3; J gene: TRBJ2-2; CDR3 DNA: TGTGCCATCAGTGATATGGGGGACGCCGGGGAGCTGTTTTTT; CDR3 protein: CAISDMGDAGELFF
clone size: few; D gene: TRBD2; V gene: TRBV7-9; J gene: TRBJ2-3; CDR3 DNA: TGTGCCAGCAGCGTTAGCGGGAGCACAGATACGCAGTATTTT; CDR3 protein: CASSVSGSTDTQYF
clone size: NA; D gene: NA; V gene: TRBV19; J gene: TRBJ1-1; CDR3 DNA: TGTGCCAGTAGTATTACGGGGGCTATGAACACTGAAGCTTTCTTT; CDR3 protein: CASSITGAMNTEAFF
clone size: once; D gene: NA; V gene: TRBV6-1; J gene: TRBJ1-2; CDR3 DNA: TGTGCCAGCAGGGGGGCGTTCAACTATGGCTACACCTTC; CDR3 protein: CASRGAFNYGYTF
clone size: NA; D gene: NA; V gene: TRBV20-1; J gene: TRBJ2-3; CDR3 DNA: TGCAGTGGCGGCCCCCTGGGAGCAGATACGCAGTATTTT; CDR3 protein: CSGGPLGADTQYF
clone size: few; D gene: NA; V gene: TRBV2; J gene: TRBJ1-5; CDR3 DNA: TGTGCCAGCAGTGAAGGCCCGCGGGACGGCTTCGAGCAGCCCCAGCATTTT; CDR3 protein: CASSEGPRDGFEQPQHF
clone size: few; D gene: NA; V gene: TRBV29-1; J gene: TRBJ1-2; CDR3 DNA: TGCAGCGGGGGCTACGGTGGCTACACCTTC; CDR3 protein: CSGGYGGYTF
clone size: NA; D gene: TRBD1; V gene: TRBV9; J gene: TRBJ2-7; CDR3 DNA: TGTGCCAGCAGTCATTCGACAGGGGTCGAGCAGTACTTC; CDR3 protein: CASSHSTGVEQYF
clone size: NA; D gene: NA; V gene: TRBV25-1; J gene: TRBJ1-1; CDR3 DNA: TGTGCCAGCGTTGAAAGGTCAGGGTTGGGCACTGAAGCTTTCTTT; CDR3 protein: CASVERSGLGTEAFF
clone size: NA; D gene: NA; V gene: TRBV25-1; J gene: TRBJ2-5; CDR3 DNA: TGTGCCAGCAGTTTATTTAGGGTGGATAACCAAGAGACCCAGTACTTC; CDR3 protein: CASSLFRVDNQETQYF
clone size: NA; D gene: NA; V gene: TRBV7-3; J gene: TRBJ2-2; CDR3 DNA: TGCGCCAGCAGCGAAAGCGCGGGACAGAGGAACACCGGGGAGCTGTTTTTT; CDR3 protein: CASSESAGQRNTGELFF
clone size: NA; D gene: NA; V gene: TRBV5-1; J gene: TRBJ2-7; CDR3 DNA: TGCGCCAGCAGCCAAGATCAGGACAGAAGCTCCTACGAGCAGTACTTC; CDR3 protein: CASSQDQDRSSYEQYF
clone size: NA; D gene: NA; V gene: TRBV11-2; J gene: TRBJ2-3; CDR3 DNA: TGTGCCAGCAGCCGTAAGGGGACAAGCACAGATACGCAGTATTTT; CDR3 protein: CASSRKGTSTDTQYF